The 19 T cell receptor beta chains reported below all come from one sample, sequenced in a study of PD-L1 blockade in urothelial cancer. The time point here: pretreatment peripheral blood. Sequencing used immunoSEQ multiplex PCR; TCRdb keeps in-frame clones, though not all of them. The data contain roughly 130,000 clones, around 85% of them seen just once; the ten biggest clones take up roughly 3.5%. Here the sequenced sample was PBMCs, taken around atezolizumab (anti-PD-L1) treatment. The receptors were sampled from a man aged 50 or older with urothelial cancer.

This clone was found once. This chain connects TRBV5-4 to TRBJ2-7; 7 bases agree with TRBD2. CDR1 and CDR2 (germline): SGHNT, YYREEE (reference sequence). Unmatched junction bases numbered 3, after V lost 3 bases and J lost 0 bases. The CDR3 contains 14 residues. CDR3 coding DNA: TGTGCCAGCAGCTCCGGCGGGAGCTCCTACGAGCAGTACTTC. The encoded protein is CASSSGGSSYEQYF. The full variable domain, rest sourced from reference TRBV5-4 and TRBJ2-7, is ETGVTQSPTHLIKTRGQQVTLRCSSQSGHNTVSWYQQALGQGPQFIFQYYREEENGRGNFPPRFSGLQFPNYSSELNVNALELDDSALYLCASSSGGSSYEQYFGPGTRLTVT.

This clone was seen a few times. J is TRBJ1-1 and V is TRBV19; D is unclear. The CDR3 length is 14 residues. CDR1 and CDR2 from the germline V gene are LNHDA and SQIVND (reference sequence). Trimming left V 6 bases short and J 1 base short, with 12 bases between. The CDR3: CASRAVASNTEAFF. The CDR3 DNA sequence: TGTGCCAGTAGAGCGGTTGCCTCGAACACTGAAGCTTTCTTT.

The chain uses TRBV9 and TRBJ1-6; TRBD1 might be the D (6 bases). V lost 4 bases and J 9 bases, leaving 14 bases between the germline ends. The CDR3 sequence is 14 residues long. Per the germline V gene, CDR1 is SGDLS and CDR2 is YYNGEE. The CDR3 reads CASSPRQAGSPLHF. In DNA form, the CDR3 reads TGTGCCAGCAGCCCTAGACAGGCGGGTTCACCCCTCCACTTT.

This clone was observed a few times. The rearrangement links TRBV4-1 to TRBJ2-1, with D perhaps matching TRBD1 (5 bases). The germline V gene encodes CDR1 MGHRA and CDR2 YSYEKL. Trimming took off 0 bases at V and 0 bases at J, with 9 bases between the two ends. The length of the CDR3 is 16 residues. DNA of the CDR3: TGCGCCAGCAGCCAAGAAGGAAGGGGCTCCTACAATGAGCAGTTCTTC. Translated, it gives CASSQEGRGSYNEQFF.

The chain is built from TRBV5-4 and TRBJ2-1; 7 bases align to TRBD2. The junction had 7 bases not matched to a gene; V was cut back by 0 bases and J by 4 bases. In germline, CDR1 is SGHNT, CDR2 YYREEE (reference sequence). The CDR3 is made up of 16 amino acids. CDR3 nucleotide sequence: TGTGCCAGCAGCTTGGGGGTGGGAGGGAGTTACAATGAGCAGTTCTTC. Its protein is CASSLGVGGSYNEQFF.

This CDR3 is CASSTWRSTHTEAFF. The CDR3 DNA reads as TGTGCCAGCAGCACATGGAGGTCAACACACACTGAAGCTTTCTTT. The chain recombines TRBV7-9 with TRBJ1-1; D is unresolved. V lost 5 bases and J lost 3, with 16 bases in between. Germline CDR1 SEHNR, CDR2 FQNEAQ (reference sequence). This CDR3 comprises 15 residues. The variable domain in full, completed from reference TRBV7-9 and TRBJ1-1, reads DTGVSQNPRHKITKRGQNVTFRCDPISEHNRLYWYRQTLGQGPEFLTYFQNEAQLEKSRLLSDRFSAERPKGSFSTLEIQRTEQGDSAMYLCASSTWRSTHTEAFFGQGTRLTVV.

V is TRBV15 and J is TRBJ2-1; 7 bases map to TRBD2. CDR3 length equals 13 residues. In germline, CDR1 is LNHNV, CDR2 YYDKDF (reference sequence). V lost 9 bases, J lost 9 bases, and 11 bases stayed unmatched. CDR3 bases: TGTGCCACGCGACCTGGGGGGGTAGTTGAGCAGTTCTTC. Translation gives CATRPGGVVEQFF.

V and J are TRBV5-1 and TRBJ1-1; D is ambiguous. The germline V and J ends were trimmed by 0 bases and 1 base, with 7 bases remaining between them. This CDR3 comprises 14 residues. Germline CDR1 SGHRS, CDR2 YFSETQ. The CDR3: CASSLVPGNTEAFF. In nucleotides, the CDR3 is TGCGCCAGCAGCTTGGTTCCGGGGAACACTGAAGCTTTCTTT.

The chain is built from TRBV15 and TRBJ2-5, with 10 bases identical to TRBD2. Germline assignment: CDR1 LNHNV and CDR2 YYDKDF (reference sequence). The length of the CDR3 is 16 residues. The J segment lost 6 bases and the V segment lost 2 bases, leaving 9 bases of the junction unmatched. The CDR3: CATSRPEREGRQTQYF. CDR3 bases: TGTGCCACCAGCAGACCTGAGCGGGAGGGGCGGCAGACCCAGTACTTC.

The rearrangement uses TRBV6-5 and TRBJ1-4; 7 nucleotides agree with TRBD1. J lost 5 bases, V lost 8 bases, and 8 bases had no gene match. Germline CDR1 and CDR2: MNHEY and SVGAGI. The CDR3 totals 14 residues. The CDR3 coding sequence is TGTGCCAGCGGTCCGGGACAGCGCAATGAAAAACTGTTTTTT. The encoded protein is CASGPGQRNEKLFF.

The chain links TRBV7-9 to TRBJ2-7, with 10 positions matching TRBD1. V trimming: 0 bases; J trimming: 7 bases; junction bases outside the gene matches: 12. The CDR3 is 17 residues long. CDR1 and CDR2 (germline): SEHNR, FQNEAQ (reference sequence). The CDR3 DNA reads TGTGCCAGCAGCTTAGCACGGGTCGGACAGGGGGACGAGGAGCAGTACTTC. Its translation: CASSLARVGQGDEEQYF.

CDR3 sequence: CASSKGQASNQPQHF. DNA of the CDR3: TGTGCCAGCAGTAAGGGACAGGCGAGCAATCAGCCCCAGCATTTT. The J gene is TRBJ1-5, the V gene TRBV2, with 8 bases matching TRBD1. Germline CDR1 and CDR2: SNHLY and FYNNEI. CDR3 length: 15 amino acids. V lost 5 bases to trimming and J lost 1 base; unmatched junction nucleotides: 4.

The genes are TRBV7-6 and TRBJ2-1; 11 nucleotides align to TRBD2. Looked up from germline, CDR1 is SGHVS and CDR2 is FNYEAQ. The CDR3 is 20 amino acids. V gave up 2 bases and J gave up 4 bases; unmatched junction bases: 16. As DNA, the CDR3 is TGTGCCAGCAGCTTACGGGGCAGGGGGACTAGCGGAATTCCTTACAATGAGCAGTTCTTC. Amino acids: CASSLRGRGTSGIPYNEQFF.

The chain employs TRBV6-6 and TRBJ1-4, with 8 nucleotides matching TRBD1. The CDR3 spans 15 residues. CDR1 is MNHNY, CDR2 SVGAGI, per germline (reference sequence). V lost 2 bases to trimming and J lost 8 bases; unmatched junction nucleotides: 7. The CDR3 reads CASSYGGQGYEKLFF. DNA of the CDR3: TGTGCCAGCAGTTACGGTGGACAGGGCTACGAAAAACTGTTTTTT.

This chain connects TRBV19 to TRBJ1-1; no definite D call. V was shortened by 7 bases and J by 0 bases, with 18 bases between the two germline ends. CDR1 is LNHDA and CDR2 is SQIVND in the germline V gene (reference sequence). The CDR3 consists of 16 residues. The CDR3 spells CASTRRAGPMNTEAFF. The CDR3 nucleotides read TGTGCCAGTACTCGGAGGGCAGGACCGATGAACACTGAAGCTTTCTTT.

V usage is TRBV5-1 and J usage is TRBJ2-1, with 11 bases lining up with TRBD1. After removal of 0 bases from V and 7 bases from J, the junction contained 6 bases not matched to a gene. From germline, CDR1 is SGHRS and CDR2 YFSETQ. The CDR3 is 16 amino acids. CDR3 sequence reads: CASSLDWTGGINEQFF. The CDR3 nucleotides are TGCGCCAGCAGCTTGGACTGGACAGGGGGCATTAATGAGCAGTTCTTC.

This rearrangement joins TRBV19 to TRBJ1-5; 7 bases map to TRBD1. The CDR3 totals 15 residues. Trimming at V came to 3 bases and at J to 6 bases, leaving 8 bases not matched to a gene. Germline V gene data show CDR1 as LNHDA and CDR2 as SQIVND (reference sequence). The DNA of the CDR3 is TGTGCCAGTAGTATTGGAGGGGGCGACGGTCAGCCCCAGCATTTT. Residues: CASSIGGGDGQPQHF.

V is TRBV7-6 and J is TRBJ1-6; D perhaps matches TRBD1 (5 bases). Trimming took 4 bases from V and 6 from J, leaving 16 bases between them. Per germline, CDR1 SGHVS and CDR2 FNYEAQ. The length of the CDR3 is 16 residues. The CDR3: CASSSKRGEANSPLHF. The CDR3 DNA sequence: TGTGCCAGCAGCTCCAAACGGGGGGAAGCTAATTCACCCCTCCACTTT. Looking up the rest from reference TRBV7-6 and TRBJ1-6 gives the full variable domain: GAGVSQSPRYKVTKRGQDVALRCDPISGHVSLYWYRQALGQGPEFLTYFNYEAQQDKSGLPNDRFSAERPEGSISTLTIQRTEQRDSAMYRCASSSKRGEANSPLHFGNGTRLTVT.

This clone was seen once. This sequence joins TRBV6-1 and TRBJ2-1, with D uncertain. V gave up 5 bases and J gave up 12 bases, with 11 bases separating them. The CDR3 covers 11 residues. Germline V gene lookup returns CDR1 MNHNS and CDR2 SASEGT. The CDR3 region is CASSSQAGQFF. CDR3 nucleotides: TGTGCCAGCAGTAGCCAGGCTGGGCAGTTCTTC.